This entry is about one T cell receptor (beta chain). The data were obtained in a study of blood T cell repertoires in COVID-19. Study-wide background: Italy, Spain and the United States were the sources of the convalescent and acute COVID-19 samples.

Across under 25 US areas, participants ranged in age from about 18 to 90 years. TCRdb keeps only in-frame clones here, not all; method: immunoSEQ multiplex PCR. The sample lists roughly 290,000 clones; almost 90% were seen once. Sequenced sample: PBMCs or T cells enriched from blood (not recorded which). The TCR comes from a woman aged 18-29 years with acute COVID-19.

CDR3 protein: CASSQEGLAAYTDTQYF. CDR3 in DNA: TGTGCCAGCAGCCAAGAAGGACTAGCGGCCTACACAGATACGCAGTATTTT. The gene calls are TRBV3-1 (or the pseudogene TRBV3-2) and TRBJ2-3, with 10 bases aligning to TRBD2. There are 17 residues in the CDR3. The germline V gene encodes CDR1 LGHDT and CDR2 YNNKEL (reference sequence). Trimming removed 0 bases from V and 2 bases from J; junction bases left unmatched: 5.